These 29 T cell receptor beta chains came from one sample sequenced in a study of response to subunit inactivated influenza vaccine. TCRdb called the RT-PCR reads again in MiXCR, with one record for every CDR3 protein. The data show about 780,000 distinct CDR3 sequences, roughly 18% seen once. The sample was PBMCs from blood, taken more than 4 days after vaccination. All receptors come from a man aged 45-60 years who received an inactivated influenza vaccine.

The V and J genes are TRBV2 and TRBJ2-7, with 8 bases lining up with TRBD1. Trimming at V came to 4 bases and at J to 6 bases, leaving 5 bases not matched to a gene. Germline V gene data show CDR1 as SNHLY and CDR2 as FYNNEI. The CDR3 contains 13 residues. This CDR3 is CASSADRGAEQYF. CDR3 nucleotides: TGTGCCAGCAGTGCCGACAGGGGAGCCGAGCAGTACTTC.

The genes are TRBV28 and TRBJ2-7; D gene ambiguous. Trimming removed 6 bases at V and 0 bases at J, with 12 bases between. CDR3 size: 14 residues. Germline-derived CDR1 and CDR2 are MDHEN and SYDVKM. The CDR3 reads CASRMSLSSYEQYF. The CDR3 nucleotides are TGTGCCAGCAGGATGAGTCTTAGCTCCTACGAGCAGTACTTC.

In its sample, this clonotype was seen many times. This chain connects TRBV12-3 or TRBV12-4 to TRBJ2-7, with 7 bases fitting TRBD2. V dropped 3 bases and J dropped 6; count of bases not matched to a gene: 5. The CDR3 runs to 13 residues. The CDR3 sequence is CASSFAGAGEQYF. DNA of the CDR3: TGTGCCAGCAGTTTTGCGGGAGCCGGCGAGCAGTACTTC.

This clonotype was recorded a few times. The chain carries TRBV27 and TRBJ2-7, with 9 bases that match TRBD1. This CDR3 is built from 15 residues. From germline, CDR1 is MNHEY and CDR2 SMNVEV (reference sequence). Trimming took 6 bases from V and 5 from J; bases not matched to a gene: 11. DNA of the CDR3: TGTGCCAGCAGAACTTCCGGGACAGGGATCCACGAGCAGTACTTC. It yields the protein CASRTSGTGIHEQYF.

This clonotype was seen ten or more times. Here the CDR3 DNA reads TGCAGTGCTAGGGATGGACGGCGGGGTGCCCACAATGAGCAGTTCTTC. It specifies CSARDGRRGAHNEQFF. The chain joins TRBV20-1 to TRBJ2-1; the D gene is possibly TRBD2 (6 bases). Looked up from germline, CDR1 is DFQATT and CDR2 is SNEGSKA (reference sequence). V dropped 3 bases and J dropped 5 bases, with 20 bases sitting between them. The CDR3 runs to 16 residues.

This clonotype was detected only a few times. CDR3 nucleotides: TGTGCCAGCAGCCAAGAAGCGACTAGCGGGGGCTACGAGCAGTACTTC. Translation gives CASSQEATSGGYEQYF. The chain recombines TRBV4-2 with TRBJ2-7, with 12 nucleotides matching TRBD2. V lost 0 bases to trimming and J lost 3 bases; unmatched junction nucleotides: 3. This CDR3 spans 16 amino acids. Germline V CDR1 and CDR2: LGHNA, YNFKEQ.

V usage is TRBV20-1 and J usage is TRBJ2-5, with 8 bases aligning to TRBD2. V trimming: 3 bases; J trimming: 2 bases; junction bases outside the gene matches: 11. CDR3 length: 16 residues. CDR1 and CDR2 (germline): DFQATT, SNEGSKA (reference sequence). The CDR3 nucleotides read TGCAGTGCTAGTATGCTAGCGGGCAGCCCACAAGAGACCCAGTACTTC. The encoded protein is CSASMLAGSPQETQYF.

This chain uses TRBV29-1 with TRBJ2-3; D unresolved. Trimming pared 8 bases from V and 3 bases from J, leaving 9 bases between. The germline gives CDR1 SQVTM, CDR2 ANQGSEA. The CDR3 spans 11 residues. CDR3 bases: TGCAGCTTCCTAGGTACAGATACGCAGTATTTT. Residues: CSFLGTDTQYF.

The sample holds a few counts of this clonotype. The V call is TRBV9, the J call TRBJ2-1; TRBD2 matches at 9 bases. This CDR3 is 17 amino acids long. Trimming removed 0 bases from V and 2 bases from J; junction bases left unmatched: 6. Germline CDR1 SGDLS, CDR2 YYNGEE. The CDR3, as DNA: TGTGCCAGCAGCGTAGGGGGTCTAGCGGGGCCCTACAATGAGCAGTTCTTC. Its protein is CASSVGGLAGPYNEQFF.

This clonotype appeared a few times. V gene TRBV5-1 combines with J gene TRBJ1-1, with D unclear. Germline V gives CDR1 SGHRS, CDR2 YFSETQ. Trimming removed 0 bases at V and 2 bases at J, with 8 bases between. CDR3 length equals 14 residues. CDR3 amino acids: CASSLVGFNTEAFF. DNA for the CDR3: TGCGCCAGCAGCTTGGTGGGCTTTAACACTGAAGCTTTCTTT. Together with reference TRBV5-1 and TRBJ1-1, the CDR3 gives the full variable domain: KAGVTQTPRYLIKTRGQQVTLSCSPISGHRSVSWYQQTPGQGLQFLFEYFSETQRNKGNFPGRFSGRQFSNSRSEMNVSTLELGDSALYLCASSLVGFNTEAFFGQGTRLTVV.

V usage is TRBV6-2 or TRBV6-3 and J usage is TRBJ1-2; maybe TRBD1 (5 bases). The length of the CDR3 is 13 residues. Looked up from germline, CDR1 is MNHEY and CDR2 is SVGEGT. V lost 7 bases and J lost 1, with 10 bases in between. This CDR3 reads CASKSDSNYGYTF. CDR3 coding DNA: TGTGCCAGCAAATCCGACAGTAACTATGGCTACACCTTC.

This clonotype has only a few counts. The rearrangement uses TRBV20-1 and TRBJ1-1; 8 bases match TRBD1. Germline loops: CDR1 DFQATT, CDR2 SNEGSKA (reference sequence). Trimming took 6 bases from V and 5 from J; bases not matched to a gene: 8. CDR3 length equals 13 residues. CDR3 amino acids: CSASRGQVTEAFF. The CDR3, as DNA: TGCAGTGCAAGCAGGGGGCAGGTAACTGAAGCTTTCTTT.

This clonotype was counted between two and nine times. V and J are TRBV9 and TRBJ2-3; 12 nucleotides line up with TRBD2. V was clipped by 3 bases and J by 3 bases; unmatched bases: 5. CDR1 and CDR2 (germline): SGDLS, YYNGEE. CDR3 length equals 16 residues. CDR3 sequence: CASSETSGSFTDTQYF. The CDR3 coding sequence is TGTGCCAGCAGCGAGACTAGCGGGAGTTTTACAGATACGCAGTATTTT. Complete variable domain (other parts from reference TRBV9 and TRBJ2-3): DSGVTQTPKHLITATGQRVTLRCSPRSGDLSVYWYQQSLDQGLQFLIQYYNGEERAKGNILERFSAQQFPDLHSELNLSSLELGDSALYFCASSETSGSFTDTQYFGPGTRLTVL.

This sequence joins TRBV7-2 and TRBJ2-2; a possible D gene is TRBD1 (5 bases). The germline V and J ends were trimmed by 5 bases and 4 bases, with 17 bases remaining between them. CDR1 is SGHTA and CDR2 is FQGNSA in the germline V gene. There are 16 residues in the CDR3. The DNA of the CDR3 is TGTGCCAGCAGCCCACGATCGGCAGGGCGCACCGGGGAGCTGTTTTTT. It translates to CASSPRSAGRTGELFF.

This rearrangement joins TRBV12-5 to TRBJ2-1, with TRBD1 identical over 7 bases. The CDR3 runs 12 residues. Trimming took 6 bases from V and 7 from J; bases not matched to a gene: 3. Germline-derived CDR1 and CDR2 are LGHNT and FRNRAP. In DNA, the CDR3 is TGTGCTAGTGGCCAACAGGGGAATGAGCAGTTCTTC. It is translated as CASGQQGNEQFF. The full variable domain, its missing parts supplied by reference TRBV12-5 and TRBJ2-1, is DARVTQTPRHKVTEMGQEVTMRCQPILGHNTVFWYRQTMMQGLELLAYFRNRAPLDDSGMPKDRFSAEMPDATLATLKIQPSEPRDSAVYFCASGQQGNEQFFGPGTRLTVL.

The J gene is TRBJ1-2, the V gene TRBV29-1, with TRBD1 matching 8 bases. Germline V gene sequence: CDR1 SQVTM, CDR2 ANQGSEA. The CDR3 spans 11 residues. The trim removed 5 bases at V and 8 bases at J, leaving 4 bases unmatched. CDR3 sequence (DNA): TGCAGCGTTACAGGGGGTGAGGGCTACACCTTC. Its protein product is CSVTGGEGYTF.

The chain joins TRBV7-2 to TRBJ1-1; unclear D gene. The CDR3 sequence is 11 residues long. CDR1 is SGHTA, CDR2 FQGNSA, per germline. V lost 5 bases and J 11 bases, leaving 12 bases between the germline ends. DNA of the CDR3: TGTGCCAGCAGCCTGGCCTGGAGGGCTTTCTTT. Encoded protein: CASSLAWRAFF.

This clonotype was seen at least ten times. The rearrangement links TRBV12-3 or TRBV12-4 to TRBJ2-1, with 9 bases that match TRBD2. The CDR3 is 15 residues long. V was clipped by 5 bases and J by 3 bases; unmatched bases: 5. The CDR3 nucleotides read TGTGCCAGCAGTCCAGGCGGGGGGGTCTACAATGAGCAGTTCTTC. Amino acids: CASSPGGGVYNEQFF.

This clonotype turned up a few times. The chain uses TRBV5-6 and TRBJ2-7; 11 positions agree with TRBD2. In germline, CDR1 is SGHDT, CDR2 YYEEEE. V gave up 5 bases and J gave up 6 bases; unmatched junction bases: 10. The length of the CDR3 is 15 residues. The CDR3 loop reads CASSYGLAGPGEQYF. CDR3 bases: TGTGCCAGCAGTTACGGACTAGCGGGCCCGGGCGAGCAGTACTTC.

The chain carries TRBV4-1 and TRBJ1-2; D may be TRBD1 (5 bases). The CDR3 is 14 amino acids. CDR1 MGHRA and CDR2 YSYEKL come from the germline V gene. V was clipped by 0 bases and J by 12 bases, with 17 bases between them. The CDR3: CASSQESQGAGHTF. CDR3 bases: TGCGCCAGCAGCCAAGAGTCGCAGGGCGCGGGTCACACCTTC.

In this sample, this clonotype turned up a few times. The V call is TRBV20-1, the J call TRBJ2-1, with D perhaps matching TRBD1 (5 bases). This CDR3 region has 15 residues. V was clipped by 6 bases and J by 2 bases, with 17 bases between them. Germline V CDR1 and CDR2: DFQATT, SNEGSKA (reference sequence). CDR3 amino acids: CSARISQGTYNEQFF. The CDR3 DNA follows: TGCAGTGCCCGTATAAGTCAGGGTACCTACAATGAGCAGTTCTTC.

The sample holds a few counts of this clonotype. This chain uses TRBV12-3 or TRBV12-4 with TRBJ1-1; D is unclear. The CDR3 length is 16 residues. The V gene lost 3 bases and the J gene lost 1 base, with 15 bases spanning the gap. CDR3 region: CASSFIGRLPNTEAFF. CDR3 in DNA: TGTGCCAGCAGTTTTATAGGGCGGCTGCCGAACACTGAAGCTTTCTTT.

This chain links TRBV20-1 with TRBJ2-4; 8 positions agree with TRBD1. Germline CDR1 reads DFQATT; CDR2 reads SNEGSKA (reference sequence). V shed 0 bases, J shed 7 bases, and the junction held 8 bases outside the gene matches. CDR3 size: 15 residues. DNA for the CDR3: TGCAGTGCTAGAGATCGGTTAAGGACAGGGAACATTCAGTACTTC. Residues: CSARDRLRTGNIQYF.

The rearrangement uses TRBV18 and TRBJ2-5; 9 bases align to TRBD2. The junction had 15 bases not matched to a gene; V was cut back by 2 bases and J by 5 bases. The CDR3 loop spans 18 amino acids. Germline V gives CDR1 KGHSH, CDR2 LQKENI. The CDR3 DNA sequence: TGTGCCAGCTCACCAGGGCAAGTACTTTCTAGCGGGAAGGAGACCCAGTACTTC. Protein: CASSPGQVLSSGKETQYF.

This clonotype was seen only a few times. The V call is TRBV20-1, the J call TRBJ1-5, with D maybe TRBD1 (5 bases). CDR1 is DFQATT, CDR2 SNEGSKA, per germline (reference sequence). V lost 0 bases and J 10 bases, leaving 22 bases between the germline ends. The CDR3 loop spans 16 amino acids. The CDR3 DNA reads as TGCAGTGCTAGAGACAGGGTACGGACGAGTTTATCTCCCCAGCATTTT. Protein: CSARDRVRTSLSPQHF.

V is TRBV20-1 and J is TRBJ2-1; D is unresolved. This CDR3 has 16 amino acids. Trimming shortened V by 1 base and J by 2 bases, and 15 bases separated the two germline ends. Germline CDR1 is DFQATT and CDR2 is SNEGSKA (reference sequence). The DNA of the CDR3 is TGCAGTGCTAGAGGCCGGGTCGGAATACCCTACAATGAGCAGTTCTTC. Translated, it gives CSARGRVGIPYNEQFF.

This clonotype was seen a single time. CDR3 residues: CASSISASGRADTQYF. The CDR3 coding sequence is TGTGCCAGCAGCATCTCTGCTAGCGGGAGAGCAGATACGCAGTATTTT. This chain uses TRBV7-9 with TRBJ2-3, with 10 bases aligning to TRBD2. This CDR3 has 16 residues. V was pared by 5 bases and J by 4 bases, with 9 bases of the junction left unmatched. CDR1 is SEHNR, CDR2 FQNEAQ, per germline (reference sequence).

This chain uses TRBV9 with TRBJ2-5; TRBD1 matches 7 bases. V shed 0 bases and J 4 bases; nucleotides not matched to a gene: 3. CDR1 SGDLS and CDR2 YYNGEE come from the germline V gene. The CDR3 has 14 amino acids. The CDR3 DNA follows: TGTGCCAGCAGCGTAGCTACAGGGGCAGAGACCCAGTACTTC. This encodes CASSVATGAETQYF.

CDR3 loop: CASRATQGTRPVYF. CDR3 nucleotide sequence: TGTGCCAGCAGAGCTACACAGGGGACCCGACCCGTATATTTT. The genes are TRBV11-2 and TRBJ1-3; 7 bases map to TRBD1. This CDR3 is 14 amino acids long. Germline CDR1 SGHAT, CDR2 FQNNGV. The trim removed 6 bases at V and 14 bases at J, leaving 16 bases unmatched. The full variable domain, in which reference TRBV11-2 and TRBJ1-3 provide the parts outside the CDR3, is EAGVAQSPRYKIIEKRQSVAFWCNPISGHATLYWYQQILGQGPKLLIQFQNNGVVDDSQLPKDRFSAERLKGVDSTLKIQPAKLEDSAVYLCASRATQGTRPVYFGEGSWLTVV.